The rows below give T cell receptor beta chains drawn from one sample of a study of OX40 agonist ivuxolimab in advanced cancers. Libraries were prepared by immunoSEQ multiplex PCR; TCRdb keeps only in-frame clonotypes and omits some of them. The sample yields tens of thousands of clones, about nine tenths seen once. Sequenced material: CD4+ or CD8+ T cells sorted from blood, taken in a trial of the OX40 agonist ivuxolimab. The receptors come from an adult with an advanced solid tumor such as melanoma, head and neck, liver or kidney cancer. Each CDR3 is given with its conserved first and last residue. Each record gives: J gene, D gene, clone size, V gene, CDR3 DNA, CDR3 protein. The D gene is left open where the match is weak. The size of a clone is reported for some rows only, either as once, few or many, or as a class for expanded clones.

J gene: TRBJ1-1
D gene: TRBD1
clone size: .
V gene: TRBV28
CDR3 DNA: TGTGCCAGCAGTTCCGACCCCGCAGGGGGCGGACCGAGGGCTTTCTTT
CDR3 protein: CASSSDPAGGGPRAFF

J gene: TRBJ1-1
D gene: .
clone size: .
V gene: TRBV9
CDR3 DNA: TGTGCCAGCAGCGTAGATGGCGGGGCGGGCACTGAAGCTTTCTTT
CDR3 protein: CASSVDGGAGTEAFF

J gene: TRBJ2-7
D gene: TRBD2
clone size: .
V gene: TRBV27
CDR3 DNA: TGTGCCAGCAGTTTTTGGGGGGGAAACTACGAGCAGTACTTC
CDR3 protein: CASSFWGGNYEQYF

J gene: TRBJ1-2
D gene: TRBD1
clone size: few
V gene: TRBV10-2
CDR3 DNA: TGCGCCAGCAGTGAGGTGACAGGGAACTATGGCTACACCTTC
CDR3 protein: CASSEVTGNYGYTF

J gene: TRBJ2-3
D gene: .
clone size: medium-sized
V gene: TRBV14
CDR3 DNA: TGTGCCAGCAGCCAAGCCCCAGGGGATACGCAGTATTTT
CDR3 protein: CASSQAPGDTQYF

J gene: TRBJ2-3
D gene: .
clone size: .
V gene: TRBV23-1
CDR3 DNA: TGCGCCAACCGGACACCTGGTCAGGCAGATACGCAGTATTTT
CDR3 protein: CANRTPGQADTQYF

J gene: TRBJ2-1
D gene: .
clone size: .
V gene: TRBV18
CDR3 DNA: TGTGCCAGCTCACCACTAAAGTCCTTCAATGAGCAGTTCTTC
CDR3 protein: CASSPLKSFNEQFF

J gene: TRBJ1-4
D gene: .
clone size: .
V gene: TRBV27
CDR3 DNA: TGTGCCAGCAGTGTCCTCGTTAATGAAAAACTGTTTTTT
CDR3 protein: CASSVLVNEKLFF

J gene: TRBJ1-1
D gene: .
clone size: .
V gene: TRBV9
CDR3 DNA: TGTGCCAGCAGCGTAGGGGGCACTGAAGCTTTCTTT
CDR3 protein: CASSVGGTEAFF

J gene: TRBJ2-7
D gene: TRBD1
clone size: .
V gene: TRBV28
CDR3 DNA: TGTGCCATCGAGGACAGGGGGGGCTCCTACGAGCAGTACTTC
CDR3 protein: CAIEDRGGSYEQYF

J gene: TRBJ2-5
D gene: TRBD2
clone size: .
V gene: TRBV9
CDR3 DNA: TGTGCCAGCAGCGTGGGCGGGGGTGAGCGTGAGACCCAGTACTTC
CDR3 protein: CASSVGGGERETQYF

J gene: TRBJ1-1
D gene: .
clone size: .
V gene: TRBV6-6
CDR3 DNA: TGTGCCAGCAGTTACGGGGGCAACACTGAAGCTTTCTTT
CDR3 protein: CASSYGGNTEAFF

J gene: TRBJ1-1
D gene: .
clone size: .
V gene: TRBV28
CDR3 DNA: TGTGCCAGCAGTTTGGGGGGGTTTGTCCCTGAAGCTTTCTTT
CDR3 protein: CASSLGGFVPEAFF

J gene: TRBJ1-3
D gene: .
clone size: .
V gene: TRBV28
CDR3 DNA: TGTGCCAGCAGTTTTTTCAGGTCTGGAAACACCATATATTTT
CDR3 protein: CASSFFRSGNTIYF

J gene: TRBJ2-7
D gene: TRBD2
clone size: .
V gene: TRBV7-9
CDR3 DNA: TGTGCCAGCAGATACAGCGGGGGGTCCTACGAGCAGTACTTC
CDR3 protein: CASRYSGGSYEQYF

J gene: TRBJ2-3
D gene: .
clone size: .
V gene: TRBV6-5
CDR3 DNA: TGTGCCAGCAGGATAAGCCACACAGATACGCAGTATTTT
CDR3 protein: CASRISHTDTQYF

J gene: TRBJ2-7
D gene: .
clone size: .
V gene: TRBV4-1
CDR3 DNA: TGCGCCAGCAGCCAGGCCGGGGGAGAGCAGTACTTC
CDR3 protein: CASSQAGGEQYF

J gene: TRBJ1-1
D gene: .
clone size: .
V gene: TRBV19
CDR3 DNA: TGTGCCAGTAGTATTTGGGGGGCCGCTGAAGCTTTCTTT
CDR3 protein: CASSIWGAAEAFF

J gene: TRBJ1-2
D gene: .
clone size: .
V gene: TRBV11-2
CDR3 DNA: TGTGCCAGCAGCTTAGATTCGGGGAACTATGGCTACACCTTC
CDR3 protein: CASSLDSGNYGYTF

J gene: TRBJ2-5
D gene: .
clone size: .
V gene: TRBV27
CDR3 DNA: TGTGCCAGCAGTTTGGACCTTAAAGAGACCCAGTACTTC
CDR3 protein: CASSLDLKETQYF

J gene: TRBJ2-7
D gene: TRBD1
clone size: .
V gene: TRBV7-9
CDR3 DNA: TGTGCCAGCAGCCCTCGGGACAGGGGGACGGGCGAGCAGTACTTC
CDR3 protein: CASSPRDRGTGEQYF

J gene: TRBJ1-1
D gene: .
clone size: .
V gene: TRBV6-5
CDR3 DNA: TGTGCCAGCAGGCCCGACCTCGGCCTGAACACTGAAGCTTTCTTT
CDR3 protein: CASRPDLGLNTEAFF

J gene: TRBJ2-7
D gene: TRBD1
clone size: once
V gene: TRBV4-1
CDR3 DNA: TGCGCCAGCAGCCTGACAGGGGGCTACGAGCAGTACTTC
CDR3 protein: CASSLTGGYEQYF

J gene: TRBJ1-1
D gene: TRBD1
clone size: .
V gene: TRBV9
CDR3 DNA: TGTGCCAGCAGCGTAGATAGGGAGGGGGCCGGAATGAACACTGAAGCTTTCTTT
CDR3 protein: CASSVDREGAGMNTEAFF

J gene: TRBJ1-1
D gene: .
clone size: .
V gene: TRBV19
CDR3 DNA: TGTGCCACCTCCCGGGGCACTGAAGCTTTCTTT
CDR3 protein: CATSRGTEAFF

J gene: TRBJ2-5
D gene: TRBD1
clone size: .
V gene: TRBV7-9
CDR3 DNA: TGTGCCAGCAGCTCGAGACAGGGTCAGGAGACCCAGTACTTC
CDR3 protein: CASSSRQGQETQYF

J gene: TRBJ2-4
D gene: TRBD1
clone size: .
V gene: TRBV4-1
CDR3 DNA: TGCGCCAGCAGCCCCATACAGGGGTCGGACATTCAGTACTTC
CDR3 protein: CASSPIQGSDIQYF

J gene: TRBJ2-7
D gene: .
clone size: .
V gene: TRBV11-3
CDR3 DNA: TGTGCCAGCAGCTTAGATCTTGGTTCCGAGCAGTACTTC
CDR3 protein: CASSLDLGSEQYF

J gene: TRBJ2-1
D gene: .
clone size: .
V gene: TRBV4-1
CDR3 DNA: TGCGCCAGCAGCCAATGGCCGATAGGTGGAGAGATGAATGAGCAGTTCTTC
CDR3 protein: CASSQWPIGGEMNEQFF

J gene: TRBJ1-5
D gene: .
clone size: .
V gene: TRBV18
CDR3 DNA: TGTGCCAGCTCGCCCGATAGGGGATTCCAGCCCCAGCATTTT
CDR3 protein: CASSPDRGFQPQHF

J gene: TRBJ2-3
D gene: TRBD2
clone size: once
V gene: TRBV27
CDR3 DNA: TGTGCCAGCAGTCCCTCGACGGGACTAGCGGCGCTAAGCACAGATACGCAGTATTTT
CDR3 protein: CASSPSTGLAALSTDTQYF

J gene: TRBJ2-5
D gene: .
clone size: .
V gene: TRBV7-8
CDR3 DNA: TGTGCCAGCAGTTTGATAGCGTTACAAGAGACCCAGTACTTC
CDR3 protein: CASSLIALQETQYF

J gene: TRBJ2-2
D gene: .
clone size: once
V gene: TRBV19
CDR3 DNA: TGTGCCAGTAGTATAGGGAGGGGATACACCGGGGAGCTGTTTTTT
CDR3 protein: CASSIGRGYTGELFF

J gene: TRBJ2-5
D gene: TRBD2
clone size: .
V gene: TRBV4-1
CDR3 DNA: TGCGCCAGCAGCCAAATAGCGGGGGCTCTTCAAGAGACCCAGTACTTC
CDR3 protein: CASSQIAGALQETQYF

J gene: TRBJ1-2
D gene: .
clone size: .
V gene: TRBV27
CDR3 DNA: TGTGCCAGCAGTTTTTTCCCTCAGGGGAGCTATGGCTACACCTTC
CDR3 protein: CASSFFPQGSYGYTF

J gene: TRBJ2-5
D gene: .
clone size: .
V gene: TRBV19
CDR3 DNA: TGTGCCAGTAGTAACACCCGGGACTTACAAGAGACCCAGTACTTC
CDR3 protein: CASSNTRDLQETQYF

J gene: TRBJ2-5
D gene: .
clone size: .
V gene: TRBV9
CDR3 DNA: TGTGCCAGCAGCGTACAGGGACTGCAATTGGAGACCCAGTACTTC
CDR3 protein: CASSVQGLQLETQYF

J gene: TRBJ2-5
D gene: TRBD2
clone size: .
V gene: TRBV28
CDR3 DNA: TGTGCCAGCAGTAAACTTCGACTAGCAGATTTGACCCAGTACTTC
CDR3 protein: CASSKLRLADLTQYF

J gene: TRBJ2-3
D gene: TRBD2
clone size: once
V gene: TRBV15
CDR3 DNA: TGTGCCACCAGCAGCGGACTAGCCCACGCAGATACGCAGTATTTT
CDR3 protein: CATSSGLAHADTQYF

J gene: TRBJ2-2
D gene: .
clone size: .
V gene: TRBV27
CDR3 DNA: TGTGCCAGCAGTCCAGGGACAAGCACCGGGGAGCTGTTTTTT
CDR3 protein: CASSPGTSTGELFF

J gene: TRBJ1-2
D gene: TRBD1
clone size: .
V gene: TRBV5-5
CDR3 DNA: TGTGCCAGCAGCTGGGGACAGGGGGGAGGCTACACCTTC
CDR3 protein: CASSWGQGGGYTF

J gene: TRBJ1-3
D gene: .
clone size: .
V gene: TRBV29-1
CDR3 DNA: TGCAGCTCATGGGACGGAGGATCTGGAAACACCATATATTTT
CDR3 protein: CSSWDGGSGNTIYF

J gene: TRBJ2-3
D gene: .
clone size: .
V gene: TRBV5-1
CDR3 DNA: TGCGCCAGCAGCTTGGATGTATCTGCGACAGATACGCAGTATTTT
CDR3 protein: CASSLDVSATDTQYF

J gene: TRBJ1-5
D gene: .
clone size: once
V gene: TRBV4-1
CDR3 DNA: TGCGCCAGCAGTGAACAGGGATGGGGTCAGCCCCAGCATTTT
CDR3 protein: CASSEQGWGQPQHF

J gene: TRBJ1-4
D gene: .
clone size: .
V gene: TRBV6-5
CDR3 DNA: TGTGCCAGCAGTTACAGCCTGGAGGCAACTAATGAAAAACTGTTTTTT
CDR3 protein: CASSYSLEATNEKLFF

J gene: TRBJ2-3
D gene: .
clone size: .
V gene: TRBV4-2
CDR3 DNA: TGTGCCAGCAGCCAAGATCATTCTCAGGGGGGCGATACGCAGTATTTT
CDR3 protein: CASSQDHSQGGDTQYF

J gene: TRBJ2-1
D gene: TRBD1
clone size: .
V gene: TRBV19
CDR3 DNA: TGTGCCAGTAAGGGCAGGGGGCTTAATGAGCAGTTCTTC
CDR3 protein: CASKGRGLNEQFF

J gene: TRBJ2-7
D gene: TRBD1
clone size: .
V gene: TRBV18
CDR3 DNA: TGTGCCAGCTCATCAACCGGGACAGGGTTCTACGAGCAGTACTTC
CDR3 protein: CASSSTGTGFYEQYF

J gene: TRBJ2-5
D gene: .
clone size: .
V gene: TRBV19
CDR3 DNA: TGTGCCAGTAGTATAGATTTGGAAGCCCAAGAGACCCAGTACTTC
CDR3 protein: CASSIDLEAQETQYF

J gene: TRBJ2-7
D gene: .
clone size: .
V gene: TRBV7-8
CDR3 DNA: TGTGCCAGCAGCTTTTCCAGGGCAGACGAGCAGTACTTC
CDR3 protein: CASSFSRADEQYF

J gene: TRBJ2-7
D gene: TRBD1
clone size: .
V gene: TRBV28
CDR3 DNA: TGTGCCAGCACCGTACAGGGGGCGGGCTACGAGCAGCACTTC
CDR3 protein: CASTVQGAGYEQHF

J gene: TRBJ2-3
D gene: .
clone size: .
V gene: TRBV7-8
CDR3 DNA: TGTGCCAGCAGTTCAACAAAATCCGGGACTCCCCTGGATACGCAGTATTTT
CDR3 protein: CASSSTKSGTPLDTQYF

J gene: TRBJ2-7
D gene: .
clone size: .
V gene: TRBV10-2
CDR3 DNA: TGCGCCAGCAGCCTTGCCCCCCGACTAGATCGCGCCGAGCAGTACTTC
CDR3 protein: CASSLAPRLDRAEQYF

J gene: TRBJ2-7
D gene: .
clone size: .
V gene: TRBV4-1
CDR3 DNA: TGCGCCAGCAGCCAGGCGTACCAAGGGTCCACCTACGAGCAGTACTTC
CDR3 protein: CASSQAYQGSTYEQYF

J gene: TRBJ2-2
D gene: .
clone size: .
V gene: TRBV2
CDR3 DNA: TGTGCCAGCAGTGAAAGTCTCCAGGGGCTCTTGGACACCGGGGAGCTGTTTTTT
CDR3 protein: CASSESLQGLLDTGELFF

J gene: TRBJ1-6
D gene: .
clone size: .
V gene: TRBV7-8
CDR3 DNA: TGTGCCAGCAGTTCTCGGGACGGATCACCCCTCCACTTT
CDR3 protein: CASSSRDGSPLHF

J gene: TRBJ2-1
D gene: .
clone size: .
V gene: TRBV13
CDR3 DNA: TGTGCCAGCAGACAGGGATATAACAATGAGCAGTTCTTC
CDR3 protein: CASRQGYNNEQFF

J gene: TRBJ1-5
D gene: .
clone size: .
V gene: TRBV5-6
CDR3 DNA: TGTGCCAGCAGCTTCGGTGGAGGGGGGCAGCCCCAGCATTTT
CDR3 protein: CASSFGGGGQPQHF

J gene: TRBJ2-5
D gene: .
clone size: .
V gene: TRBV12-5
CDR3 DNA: TGTGCTAGTGGTCCGAGGACACAGGGCCTCCAAGAGACCCAGTACTTC
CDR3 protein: CASGPRTQGLQETQYF

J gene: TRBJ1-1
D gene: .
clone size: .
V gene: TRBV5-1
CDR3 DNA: TGCGCCAGCAGCTTGGCCGGACTTCTCACTGAAGCTTTCTTT
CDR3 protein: CASSLAGLLTEAFF